A selection of T cell receptor beta chains follows, all from one sample in a study of T-cell reconstitution after alpha-beta-depleted transplantation in children. Each CDR3 protein is one row after TCRdb ran MiXCR on the PCR reads. This table holds over 550,000 distinct CDR3 sequences, over 9.5% found once. Source: PBMCs from the stem cell graft donor, taken from the stem cell graft. These receptors were taken from a human donor who donated a stem cell graft to a child with acute myeloid leukemia. CDR3s include the opening cysteine and the closing phenylalanine or tryptophan. Each record gives: J gene, clone size, V gene, D gene, CDR3 DNA, CDR3 protein. D genes are given only for firm matches. Not all rows give a size; the values are once, few, many and, for expanded clones, a class.

J gene: TRBJ2-1; clone size: many; V gene: TRBV7-2; D gene: TRBD2; CDR3 DNA: TGTGCCAGCAGCCTACTAGCGGCCTCCTACAATGAGCAGTTCTTC; CDR3 protein: CASSLLAASYNEQFF
J gene: TRBJ2-3; clone size: many; V gene: TRBV20-1; D gene: -; CDR3 DNA: TGCAGTGCTAGAGATTATTACAGCACAGATACGCAGTATTTT; CDR3 protein: CSARDYYSTDTQYF
J gene: TRBJ1-5; clone size: -; V gene: TRBV27; D gene: -; CDR3 DNA: TGTGCCAGCAGTTCCAGGGGCACGAGTGCTCTAAGTCAGCCCCAGCATTTT; CDR3 protein: CASSSRGTSALSQPQHF
J gene: TRBJ1-1; clone size: many; V gene: TRBV6-2/TRBV6-3; D gene: TRBD1; CDR3 DNA: TGTGCCAGCAGCGATCGGGACAGGGGAAGGGTGAACACTGAAGCTTTCTTT; CDR3 protein: CASSDRDRGRVNTEAFF
J gene: TRBJ2-2; clone size: many; V gene: TRBV29-1; D gene: TRBD2; CDR3 DNA: TGCAGCGCCGCACTAGCGGGAGGTGTGAACACCGGGGAGCTGTTTTTT; CDR3 protein: CSAALAGGVNTGELFF
J gene: TRBJ1-5; clone size: few; V gene: TRBV24-1; D gene: -; CDR3 DNA: TGTGCCACCAGTGACTCCCGTAGGGGCAATCAGCCCCAGCATTTT; CDR3 protein: CATSDSRRGNQPQHF
J gene: TRBJ2-6; clone size: -; V gene: TRBV28; D gene: -; CDR3 DNA: TGTGCCAGCAGACTGACAGCGTCTGGGGCCAACGTCCTGACTTTC; CDR3 protein: CASRLTASGANVLTF
J gene: TRBJ2-3; clone size: few; V gene: TRBV18; D gene: -; CDR3 DNA: TGTGCCAGCTCACCACCGGTACAGGGCGCAGATACGCAGTATTTT; CDR3 protein: CASSPPVQGADTQYF
J gene: TRBJ2-5; clone size: -; V gene: TRBV7-2; D gene: TRBD1; CDR3 DNA: TGTGCCGTATCACAGGGGGCGCGGGAGACCCAGTACTTC; CDR3 protein: CAVSQGARETQYF
J gene: TRBJ2-5; clone size: few; V gene: TRBV4-1; D gene: -; CDR3 DNA: TGCGCCAGCAGCCAACTACGGTGGGAGACCCAGTACTTC; CDR3 protein: CASSQLRWETQYF
J gene: TRBJ2-2; clone size: -; V gene: TRBV19; D gene: -; CDR3 DNA: TGTGCCAGTAGTTACGGGAATTACAACACCGGGGAGCTGTTTTTT; CDR3 protein: CASSYGNYNTGELFF
J gene: TRBJ2-1; clone size: -; V gene: TRBV7-6; D gene: TRBD1; CDR3 DNA: TGTGCCAGCTCGGAGGACAGGGAAAGTGATGAGCAGTTCTTC; CDR3 protein: CASSEDRESDEQFF
J gene: TRBJ2-7; clone size: few; V gene: TRBV7-3; D gene: TRBD2; CDR3 DNA: TGTGCCAGCAGCCGACAGGGGCCTAGCGGGAGACTCAACGAGCAGTACTTC; CDR3 protein: CASSRQGPSGRLNEQYF
J gene: TRBJ2-3; clone size: few; V gene: TRBV29-1; D gene: -; CDR3 DNA: TGCAGCGTTGTAGAGATCACAGATACGCAGTATTTT; CDR3 protein: CSVVEITDTQYF
J gene: TRBJ2-2; clone size: many; V gene: TRBV29-1; D gene: TRBD2; CDR3 DNA: TGCAGCGTTGGGGGACTAGCGGGAGGCACCGGGGAGCTGTTTTTT; CDR3 protein: CSVGGLAGGTGELFF
J gene: TRBJ2-7; clone size: -; V gene: TRBV7-2; D gene: -; CDR3 DNA: TGTGCCAGCAGCTTCACCTGGTACGAGCAGTACTTC; CDR3 protein: CASSFTWYEQYF
J gene: TRBJ2-1; clone size: many; V gene: TRBV6-2/TRBV6-3; D gene: TRBD1; CDR3 DNA: TGTGCCAGCAGTTACTCACCATTGGACAGGACCTACAATGAGCAGTTCTTC; CDR3 protein: CASSYSPLDRTYNEQFF
J gene: TRBJ2-1; clone size: few; V gene: TRBV6-2/TRBV6-3; D gene: -; CDR3 DNA: TGTGCCAGCACCCTAACCCCAGTAGGGCAGTTCTTC; CDR3 protein: CASTLTPVGQFF
J gene: TRBJ2-1; clone size: few; V gene: TRBV5-1; D gene: -; CDR3 DNA: TGCGCCAGCAGCCAGGAGTTACCGACAGACAATGAGCAGTTCTTC; CDR3 protein: CASSQELPTDNEQFF